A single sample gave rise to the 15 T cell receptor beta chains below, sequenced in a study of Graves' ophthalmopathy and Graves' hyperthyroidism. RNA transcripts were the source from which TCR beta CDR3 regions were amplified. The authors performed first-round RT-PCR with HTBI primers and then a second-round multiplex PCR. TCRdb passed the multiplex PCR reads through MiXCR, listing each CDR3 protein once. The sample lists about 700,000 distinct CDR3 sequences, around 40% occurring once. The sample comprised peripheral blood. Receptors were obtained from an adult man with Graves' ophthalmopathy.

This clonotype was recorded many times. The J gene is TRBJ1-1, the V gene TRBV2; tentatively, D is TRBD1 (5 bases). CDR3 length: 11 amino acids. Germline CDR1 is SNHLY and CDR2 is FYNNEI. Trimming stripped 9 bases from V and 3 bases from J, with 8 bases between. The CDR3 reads CASRQYTEAFF. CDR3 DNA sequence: TGTGCCAGTAGACAGTACACTGAAGCTTTCTTT.

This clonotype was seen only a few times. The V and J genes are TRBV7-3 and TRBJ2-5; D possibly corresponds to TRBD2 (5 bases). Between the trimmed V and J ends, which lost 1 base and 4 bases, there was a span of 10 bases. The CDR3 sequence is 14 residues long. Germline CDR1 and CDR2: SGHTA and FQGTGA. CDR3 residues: CASSLSHEGETQYF. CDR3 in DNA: TGTGCCAGCAGCTTAAGTCACGAGGGAGAGACCCAGTACTTC.

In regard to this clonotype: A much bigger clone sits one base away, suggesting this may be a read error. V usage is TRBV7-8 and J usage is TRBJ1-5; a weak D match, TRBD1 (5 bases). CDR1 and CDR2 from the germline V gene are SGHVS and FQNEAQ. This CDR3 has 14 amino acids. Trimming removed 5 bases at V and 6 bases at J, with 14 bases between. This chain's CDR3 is CASSTRGRSQPQHF. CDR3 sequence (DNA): TGTGCCAGCAGCACACGGGGGAGGTCTCAGCCCCAGCATTTT.

In DNA, the CDR3 is TGTGCCAGCAGTGCTAGAGATTCGGGTCTACAAGAGACCCAGTACTTC. Translating gives CASSARDSGLQETQYF. The J gene is TRBJ2-5, the V gene TRBV25-1; D gene ambiguous. Germline V CDR1 and CDR2: MGHDK, SYGVNS. Trimming removed 4 bases at V and 2 bases at J, with 17 bases between. The CDR3 runs to 16 residues.

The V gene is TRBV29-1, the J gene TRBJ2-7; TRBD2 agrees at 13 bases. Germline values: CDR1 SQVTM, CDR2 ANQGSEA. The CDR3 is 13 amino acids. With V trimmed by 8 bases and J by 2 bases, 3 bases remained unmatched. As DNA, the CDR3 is TGCAGCCAGGGGACTAGCGGGACCTACGAGCAGTACTTC. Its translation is CSQGTSGTYEQYF.

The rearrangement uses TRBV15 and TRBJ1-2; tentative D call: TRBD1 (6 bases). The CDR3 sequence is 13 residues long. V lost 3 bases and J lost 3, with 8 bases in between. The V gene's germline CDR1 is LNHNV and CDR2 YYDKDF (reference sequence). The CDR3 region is CATSRGAHYGYTF. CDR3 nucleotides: TGTGCCACCAGCAGGGGGGCACACTATGGCTACACCTTC.

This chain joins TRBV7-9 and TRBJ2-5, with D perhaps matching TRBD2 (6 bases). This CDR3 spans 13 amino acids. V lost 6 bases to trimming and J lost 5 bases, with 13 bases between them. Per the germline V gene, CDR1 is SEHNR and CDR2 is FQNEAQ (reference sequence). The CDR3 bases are TGTGCCAGCAGTTGGGACTTAGGGGAGACCCAGTACTTC. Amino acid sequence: CASSWDLGETQYF.

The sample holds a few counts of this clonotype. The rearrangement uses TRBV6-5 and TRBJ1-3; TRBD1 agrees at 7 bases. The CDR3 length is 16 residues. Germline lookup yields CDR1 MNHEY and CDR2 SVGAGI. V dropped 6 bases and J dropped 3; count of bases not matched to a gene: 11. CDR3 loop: CASRLTSGQLGNTIYF. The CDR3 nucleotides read TGTGCCAGCAGGCTCACATCGGGACAGCTTGGAAACACCATATATTTT.

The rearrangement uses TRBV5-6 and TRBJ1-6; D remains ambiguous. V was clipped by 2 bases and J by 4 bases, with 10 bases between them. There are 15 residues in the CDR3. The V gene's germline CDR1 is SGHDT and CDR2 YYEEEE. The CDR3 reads CASSFGAVYNSPLHF. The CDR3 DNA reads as TGTGCCAGCAGCTTCGGCGCAGTATATAATTCACCCCTCCACTTT.

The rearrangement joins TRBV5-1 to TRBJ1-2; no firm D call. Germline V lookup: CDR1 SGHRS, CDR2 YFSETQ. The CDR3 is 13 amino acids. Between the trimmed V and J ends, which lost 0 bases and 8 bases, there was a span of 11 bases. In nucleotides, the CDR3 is TGCGCCAGCAGCTTGGAGAGCCTGGGGGGCTACACCTTC. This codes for CASSLESLGGYTF.

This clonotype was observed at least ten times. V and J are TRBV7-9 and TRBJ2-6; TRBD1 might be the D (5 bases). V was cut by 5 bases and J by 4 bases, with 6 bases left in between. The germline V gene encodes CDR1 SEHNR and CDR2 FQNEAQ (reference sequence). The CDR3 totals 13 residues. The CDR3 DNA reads TGTGCCAGCAGCCGGACAGGGGCCAACGTCCTGACTTTC. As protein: CASSRTGANVLTF.

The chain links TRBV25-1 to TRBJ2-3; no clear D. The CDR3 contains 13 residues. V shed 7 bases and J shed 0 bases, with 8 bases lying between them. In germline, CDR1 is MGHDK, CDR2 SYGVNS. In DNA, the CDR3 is TGTGCCAGCAATCAACAGAGCACAGATACGCAGTATTTT. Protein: CASNQQSTDTQYF.

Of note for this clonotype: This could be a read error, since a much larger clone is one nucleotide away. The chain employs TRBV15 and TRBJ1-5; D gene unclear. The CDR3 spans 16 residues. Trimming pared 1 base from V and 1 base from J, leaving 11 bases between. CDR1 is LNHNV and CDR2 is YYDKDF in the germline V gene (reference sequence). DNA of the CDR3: TGTGCCACCAGCAGAGTTCCATACACCAGCAATCAGCCCCAGCATTTT. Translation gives CATSRVPYTSNQPQHF.

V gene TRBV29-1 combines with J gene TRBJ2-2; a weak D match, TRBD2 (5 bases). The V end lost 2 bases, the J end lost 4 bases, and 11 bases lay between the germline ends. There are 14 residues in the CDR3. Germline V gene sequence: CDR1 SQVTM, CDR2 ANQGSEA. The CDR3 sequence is CSVELAPGTGELFF. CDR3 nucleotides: TGCAGCGTTGAACTAGCCCCGGGCACCGGGGAGCTGTTTTTT.

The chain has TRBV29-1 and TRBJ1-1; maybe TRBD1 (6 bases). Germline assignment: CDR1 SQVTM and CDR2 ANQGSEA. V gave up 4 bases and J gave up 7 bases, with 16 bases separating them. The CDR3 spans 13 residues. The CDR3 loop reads CSVVSSRGDEAFF. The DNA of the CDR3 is TGCAGCGTTGTATCGTCCAGGGGTGATGAAGCTTTCTTT.